The next 30 T cell receptor beta chains were all read from a single sample in a study of T cell clones after liver transplantation (dated by TCRdb to the late 2010s). Library method: the immunoSEQ multiplex PCR assay. Drawn from immuneACCESS, this table holds only the in-frame rearrangements with V and J called that TCRdb kept. Clones are partly lost; checked studies trace under half to an unresolved V gene and leave the rest unexplained. A total of about 16,000 clones appear in this sample, approximately 90% of them only once. Over 10% of the sample belongs to the ten largest clones. Sequencing was performed on CD8+ T cells from blood, taken roughly 3.5 years after liver transplant. The receptors were gathered from a human patient who received a liver transplant. Some T cells may be donor cells from the graft after a transplant.

This clone was detected a few times. The DNA for the CDR3 is TGTGCCAGTTTCAACCGGGACATAGGGATCTCTGGGGCCAACGTCCTGACTTTC. It encodes CASFNRDIGISGANVLTF. The chain carries TRBV19 and TRBJ2-6, with TRBD1 as a possible D gene (6 bases). The CDR3 totals 18 residues. V dropped 8 bases and J dropped 0 bases, with 20 bases sitting between them. The germline CDR1 and CDR2 sequences are LNHDA and SQIVND (reference sequence). Supplemented by reference TRBV19 and TRBJ2-6, the full variable domain reads DGGITQSPKYLFRKEGQNVTLSCEQNLNHDAMYWYRQDPGQGLRLIYYSQIVNDFQKGDIAEGYSVSREKKESFPLTVTSAQKNPTAFYLCASFNRDIGISGANVLTFGAGSRLTVL.

The rearrangement joins TRBV11-2 to TRBJ2-7; D is unclear. The germline V and J ends were trimmed by 4 bases and 0 bases, with 13 bases remaining between them. The CDR3 covers 15 residues. CDR1 is SGHAT and CDR2 is FQNNGV in the germline V gene. The CDR3 DNA sequence: TGTGCCAGCAGCTCCTACAGCTCCAGCTCCTACGAGCAGTACTTC. Translated: CASSSYSSSSYEQYF.

The chain carries TRBV4-2 and TRBJ2-3; D gene unclear. The CDR3 contains 16 residues. Germline V CDR1 and CDR2: LGHNA, YNFKEQ. Trimming stripped 0 bases from V and 0 bases from J, with 10 bases between. The CDR3: CASSQDEGGSTDTQYF. The CDR3 DNA sequence: TGTGCCAGCAGCCAAGATGAAGGTGGCAGCACAGATACGCAGTATTTT.

The rearrangement joins TRBV28 to TRBJ1-5; D unresolved. The germline V gene has CDR1 MDHEN and CDR2 SYDVKM. This CDR3 is 14 amino acids long. Trimming took 2 bases from V and 2 from J, leaving 7 bases between them. The CDR3 DNA reads TGTGCCAGCAGTTTAAGGCTGGGCAATCAGCCCCAGCATTTT. Protein product: CASSLRLGNQPQHF.

CDR3 nucleotides: TGTGCCAGCAGAATATCAACAGGGTTGGGAGAGGTCTACGAGCAGTACTTC. Residues: CASRISTGLGEVYEQYF. The rearrangement uses TRBV27 and TRBJ2-7; maybe TRBD1 (6 bases). The V end was cut by 6 bases, the J end by 3 bases, with 24 bases between. CDR1 MNHEY and CDR2 SMNVEV come from the germline V gene (reference sequence). The CDR3 totals 17 residues.

The rearrangement joins TRBV7-9 to TRBJ2-1, with 7 bases fitting TRBD2. The germline CDR1 and CDR2 sequences are SEHNR and FQNEAQ (reference sequence). The CDR3 totals 16 residues. V trimming: 3 bases; J trimming: 6 bases; junction bases outside the gene matches: 11. CDR3 sequence (DNA): TGTGCCAGCAGCTTCACAAGGGCGGGAGTCTTCAATGAGCAGTTCTTC. It specifies CASSFTRAGVFNEQFF.

The gene calls are TRBV5-1 and TRBJ2-7, with unresolved D. The germline gives CDR1 SGHRS, CDR2 YFSETQ. This CDR3 comprises 13 residues. Trimming pared 0 bases from V and 1 base from J, leaving 5 bases between. The CDR3 loop reads CASSLVSSYEQYF. CDR3 nucleotide sequence: TGCGCCAGCAGCTTGGTTTCGTCCTACGAGCAGTACTTC.

The V and J genes are TRBV2 and TRBJ2-1; 7 bases are shared with TRBD2. Looked up from germline, CDR1 is SNHLY and CDR2 is FYNNEI. The V gene end was trimmed by 9 bases and the J gene end by 2 bases; junction bases not matched to a gene: 7. The CDR3 extends over 14 amino acids. The DNA for the CDR3 is TGTGCCAGTGGGTTAGCGGGCCCCTACAATGAGCAGTTCTTC. This encodes CASGLAGPYNEQFF.

This clone was seen just once. The V and J genes are TRBV29-1 and TRBJ1-2; D remains unclear. CDR1 and CDR2 from the germline V gene are SQVTM and ANQGSEA. The CDR3 loop spans 11 amino acids. Trimming cost V 0 bases and J 3 bases, with 2 bases left between them. The CDR3 sequence is CSVEDYYGYTF. For the CDR3, the DNA is TGCAGCGTTGAAGACTACTATGGCTACACCTTC.

The rearrangement links TRBV5-1 to TRBJ2-7; 7 nucleotides align to TRBD1. CDR3 length: 15 amino acids. Trimming cost V 2 bases and J 0 bases; bases outside gene matches: 5. Germline lookup yields CDR1 SGHRS and CDR2 YFSETQ. The CDR3 DNA reads TGCGCCAGCAGCTTAGAAAGGACAGGCTCCTACGAGCAGTACTTC. As protein: CASSLERTGSYEQYF.

V usage is TRBV20-1 and J usage is TRBJ1-1, with D unresolved. Germline loops: CDR1 DFQATT, CDR2 SNEGSKA (reference sequence). The CDR3 is 10 amino acids. Trimming took 1 base from V and 7 from J, leaving 4 bases between them. For the CDR3, the DNA is TGCAGTGCTAGAGGTAATGAAGCTTTCTTT. Amino acid sequence: CSARGNEAFF.

The J gene is TRBJ1-5, the V gene TRBV28; 7 nucleotides line up with TRBD1. The V and J ends lost 3 bases and 3 bases, in that order; junction bases with no gene match: 5. In germline, CDR1 is MDHEN, CDR2 SYDVKM. The length of the CDR3 is 15 residues. This chain's CDR3 is CASSFWTGSNQPQHF. The CDR3 region has the DNA TGTGCCAGCAGTTTCTGGACAGGATCCAATCAGCCCCAGCATTTT.

The chain links TRBV19 to TRBJ2-3; possible D gene TRBD1, 5 bases. Trimming left V 1 base short and J 1 base short, with 12 bases between. From germline, CDR1 is LNHDA and CDR2 SQIVND (reference sequence). The CDR3 contains 16 residues. CDR3: CASSIAPGWGTDTQYF. The CDR3 nucleotides read TGTGCCAGTAGTATAGCCCCAGGGTGGGGCACAGATACGCAGTATTTT. The full variable domain, with the rest looked up from reference TRBV19 and TRBJ2-3, is DGGITQSPKYLFRKEGQNVTLSCEQNLNHDAMYWYRQDPGQGLRLIYYSQIVNDFQKGDIAEGYSVSREKKESFPLTVTSAQKNPTAFYLCASSIAPGWGTDTQYFGPGTRLTVL.

The chain carries TRBV27 and TRBJ1-1; TRBD1 aligns across 8 bases. The ends lost 4 bases at V and 5 bases at J; junction bases unmatched: 9. CDR1 is MNHEY and CDR2 is SMNVEV in the germline V gene (reference sequence). The CDR3 sequence is 15 residues long. CDR3 bases: TGTGCCAGCAGTTCTCCATCAGGGGGCTGGACTGAAGCTTTCTTT. Residues: CASSSPSGGWTEAFF.

This clone occurred once. V gene TRBV5-6 combines with J gene TRBJ2-7; 14 bases line up with TRBD2. Germline-derived CDR1 and CDR2 are SGHDT and YYEEEE. Trimming removed 4 bases from V and 5 bases from J; junction bases left unmatched: 5. The CDR3 covers 15 residues. The CDR3, as DNA: TGTGCCAGCAGCGCGGGACTAGCGGGAGTGAACGAGCAGTACTTC. Its translation: CASSAGLAGVNEQYF.

This clone was recorded only once. The chain links TRBV30 to TRBJ2-7; no clear D. Germline V lookup: CDR1 GTSNPN, CDR2 SVGIG (reference sequence). The CDR3 length is 12 residues. Trimming removed 3 bases from V and 0 bases from J, with 6 bases in between. The CDR3 protein is CAWRRSSYEQYF. The CDR3 bases are TGTGCCTGGAGGCGGAGCTCCTACGAGCAGTACTTC.

This chain links TRBV28 with TRBJ1-5; perhaps TRBD1 as D (5 bases). V lost 4 bases and J 4 bases, leaving 11 bases between the germline ends. CDR3 length: 14 amino acids. Germline loops: CDR1 MDHEN, CDR2 SYDVKM. This CDR3 reads CASSSRGRNQPQHF. CDR3 bases: TGTGCCAGCAGTTCAAGGGGACGAAATCAGCCCCAGCATTTT.

V usage is TRBV19 and J usage is TRBJ2-1; 8 nucleotides match TRBD1. This CDR3 region has 14 residues. In germline, CDR1 is LNHDA, CDR2 SQIVND (reference sequence). The V and J ends lost 5 bases and 5 bases, in that order; junction bases with no gene match: 5. The CDR3 DNA reads TGTGCCAGTAGTTTTCAGGGGGCCCACAATGAGCAGTTCTTC. Protein: CASSFQGAHNEQFF.

The chain combines TRBV27 with TRBJ2-1; D is unresolved. The CDR3 loop spans 15 amino acids. The V end was cut by 5 bases, the J end by 0 bases, with 11 bases between. Germline lookup yields CDR1 MNHEY and CDR2 SMNVEV (reference sequence). The CDR3 loop reads CASSPLGSSYNEQFF. In DNA, the CDR3 is TGTGCCAGCAGTCCCCTAGGTAGCTCCTACAATGAGCAGTTCTTC.

V and J are TRBV4-1 and TRBJ1-1; D is unresolved. The CDR3 contains 15 residues. Trimming shortened V by 3 bases and J by 2 bases, and 13 bases separated the two germline ends. CDR1 is MGHRA, CDR2 YSYEKL, per germline. CDR3 sequence reads: CASSHLSGGNTEAFF. The CDR3 region has the DNA TGCGCCAGCAGCCATTTGTCCGGCGGCAACACTGAAGCTTTCTTT.

This chain links TRBV5-6 with TRBJ2-1; D perhaps matches TRBD2 (6 bases). CDR3 length: 13 residues. The germline V gene encodes CDR1 SGHDT and CDR2 YYEEEE. Deletions cut 5 bases from V and 3 bases from J, with 9 bases between. CDR3: CASRGRHYNEQFF. The CDR3 DNA is TGTGCCAGCAGGGGGAGGCACTACAATGAGCAGTTCTTC. The full variable domain, with the rest looked up from reference TRBV5-6 and TRBJ2-1, is DAGVTQSPTHLIKTRGQQVTLRCSPKSGHDTVSWYQQALGQGPQFIFQYYEEEERQRGNFPDRFSGHQFPNYSSELNVNALLLGDSALYLCASRGRHYNEQFFGPGTRLTVL.

CDR3 bases: TGTGCCAGCAGCCACCCGGGAGGTATGAACACTGAAGCTTTCTTT. As protein: CASSHPGGMNTEAFF. This sequence joins TRBV4-2 and TRBJ1-1; D is unclear. V was clipped by 3 bases and J by 0 bases, with 11 bases between them. CDR3 length equals 15 residues. Per the germline V gene, CDR1 is LGHNA and CDR2 is YNFKEQ.

This rearrangement joins TRBV7-9 to TRBJ1-4; D call uncertain. Germline V lookup: CDR1 SEHNR, CDR2 FQNEAQ (reference sequence). The CDR3 has 14 amino acids. V was cut by 5 bases and J by 4 bases, with 11 bases left in between. The CDR3 DNA follows: TGTGCCAGCAGCCCGACTACTTATAATGAAAAACTGTTTTTT. Its translation: CASSPTTYNEKLFF.

This clone was seen only once. The chain couples TRBV19 to TRBJ2-1; 11 positions agree with TRBD2. The CDR3 sequence is 15 residues long. V lost 7 bases, J lost 4 bases, and 6 bases stayed unmatched. Germline V gene sequence: CDR1 LNHDA, CDR2 SQIVND (reference sequence). The CDR3 DNA is TGTGCCAGTAACTGGGGGACTAGCGGATACAATGAGCAGTTCTTC. This sequence encodes CASNWGTSGYNEQFF.

The gene calls are TRBV29-1 and TRBJ1-2, with unresolved D. Trimming cost V 1 base and J 3 bases, with 9 bases left between them. The CDR3 is 13 amino acids. Germline lookup yields CDR1 SQVTM and CDR2 ANQGSEA. This CDR3 reads CSVEGQADYGYTF. In nucleotides, the CDR3 is TGCAGCGTTGAAGGTCAGGCGGACTATGGCTACACCTTC.

The chain joins TRBV5-6 to TRBJ1-2; 7 bases map to TRBD1. The CDR3 has 13 amino acids. With 0 bases clipped from V and 8 bases from J, the junction kept 4 bases outside the gene matches. CDR1 and CDR2 (germline): SGHDT, YYEEEE. In DNA, the CDR3 is TGTGCCAGCAGCTTGGGCAGGGGGGGCGGCTACACCTTC. This sequence encodes CASSLGRGGGYTF.

J is TRBJ2-5 and V is TRBV10-1; weak D call: TRBD2 (6 bases). The CDR3 sequence is 14 residues long. V was shortened by 3 bases and J by 2 bases, with 10 bases between the two germline ends. CDR1 is WNHNN, CDR2 SYGVQD, per germline (reference sequence). DNA of the CDR3: TGCGCCAGCAGTGAAGAGGGAGGTCAAGAGACCCAGTACTTC. This sequence encodes CASSEEGGQETQYF.

The rearrangement joins TRBV2 to TRBJ2-3; maybe TRBD2 (6 bases). The CDR3 length is 14 residues. Trimming took 9 bases from V and 3 from J, leaving 16 bases between them. CDR1 is SNHLY and CDR2 is FYNNEI in the germline V gene. CDR3 in amino acids: CASFGLSSTDTQYF. CDR3 coding DNA: TGTGCCAGTTTTGGACTATCCTCGACAGATACGCAGTATTTT.

CDR3 amino acids: CAWSVLAGGGGEQFF. In DNA form, the CDR3 reads TGTGCCTGGAGTGTTCTAGCGGGAGGGGGGGGTGAGCAGTTCTTC. This chain uses TRBV30 with TRBJ2-1; 12 nucleotides align to TRBD2. CDR1 GTSNPN and CDR2 SVGIG come from the germline V gene (reference sequence). The CDR3 is 15 residues long. Trimming cost V 0 bases and J 9 bases; bases outside gene matches: 6.

The V call is TRBV9, the J call TRBJ2-7, with TRBD2 matching 7 bases. Germline assignment: CDR1 SGDLS and CDR2 YYNGEE. This CDR3 contains 14 residues. The J segment lost 3 bases and the V segment lost 0 bases, leaving 3 bases of the junction unmatched. CDR3 DNA: TGTGCCAGCAGCGTAGATTCGGGAGGCTACGAGCAGTACTTC. It yields the protein CASSVDSGGYEQYF.